Shown below are 11 T cell receptor beta chains from a single sample sequenced in a study of blood T cell dynamics during melanoma immunotherapy (TCRdb year 2020). The meaning of the sample's time point label: pre-treatment baseline. Library prep was done by the immunoSEQ multiplex PCR assay. TCRdb obtained this table from immuneACCESS and retained in-frame rearrangements with V and J assigned. These tables miss some clones; where compared with another copy, unresolved V genes account for less than half of the shortfall, and the remainder is unexplained. The sample table lists some 11,000 clones, approximately 87% of them with a count of one. The biggest ten clones account for 19% of the sample. This material consisted of blood, taken from a patient treated with checkpoint blockade. These receptors came from a human donor with melanoma.

The chain recombines TRBV4-1 with TRBJ1-4; 11 positions match TRBD1. Germline V CDR1 and CDR2: MGHRA, YSYEKL. Losses at the gene ends were 3 bases for V and 8 bases for J; bases not matched to a gene: 11. The CDR3 covers 17 residues. The CDR3 bases are TGCGCCAGCAGCCATGGGACAGGGGGATTCTTGGGGGAAAAACTGTTTTTT. This encodes CASSHGTGGFLGEKLFF.

The J gene is TRBJ2-7, the V gene TRBV10-1, with D possibly matching TRBD2 (5 bases). The CDR3 contains 11 residues. Germline V lookup: CDR1 WNHNN, CDR2 SYGVQD (reference sequence). V lost 9 bases and J lost 2, with 8 bases in between. CDR3 in amino acids: CARRVPYEQYV. In DNA, the CDR3 is TGCGCCAGGCGGGTTCCCTACGAGCAGTACGTC.

The V and J genes are TRBV5-5 and TRBJ2-7; D unresolved. Looked up from germline, CDR1 is SGHKS and CDR2 is YYEKEE (reference sequence). V was clipped by 1 base and J by 0 bases, with 8 bases between them. CDR3 length equals 14 residues. In nucleotides, the CDR3 is TGTGCCAGCAGCTTGATCGCCGGCTCCTACGAGCAGTACTTC. Translated, it gives CASSLIAGSYEQYF.

CDR3 residues: CASSQGIMEWAKNIQYF. Here the CDR3 DNA reads TGCGCCAGCAGCCAAGGTATCATGGAGTGGGCCAAAAACATTCAGTACTTC. The chain joins TRBV4-3 to TRBJ2-4; D remains unclear. Germline values: CDR1 LGHNA, CDR2 YSLEER. The CDR3 contains 17 residues. V shed 1 base and J shed 1 base, with 14 bases lying between them.

V is TRBV19 and J is TRBJ2-2; D might be TRBD2 (5 bases). The germline V gene encodes CDR1 LNHDA and CDR2 SQIVND (reference sequence). This CDR3 region has 14 residues. V was clipped by 3 bases and J by 9 bases, with 14 bases between them. The CDR3 nucleotides are TGTGCCAGTAGTATTTCGGGGATCCTCCGGGAGCTGTTTTTT. Translating gives CASSISGILRELFF.

The chain joins TRBV18 to TRBJ1-5; D may be TRBD1 (6 bases). V lost 3 bases and J 4 bases, leaving 13 bases between the germline ends. The germline V gene encodes CDR1 KGHSH and CDR2 LQKENI. The CDR3 loop spans 15 amino acids. CDR3 nucleotides: TGTGCCAGCTCACCTCGGACAGAGGGGAATCAGCCCCAGCATTTT. Its protein product is CASSPRTEGNQPQHF.

The chain combines TRBV5-6 with TRBJ2-7, with 10 bases that match TRBD2. V lost 2 bases, J lost 2 bases, and 1 base stayed unmatched. The CDR3 extends over 14 amino acids. The germline V gene has CDR1 SGHDT and CDR2 YYEEEE. The CDR3 protein is CASSLAGGPYEQYV. DNA of the CDR3: TGTGCCAGCAGCTTAGCGGGGGGGCCCTACGAGCAGTACGTC.

The chain is built from TRBV5-8 and TRBJ2-1; 8 positions match TRBD1. Germline CDR1 is SGHTS and CDR2 is YDEGEE. V was pared by 4 bases and J by 7 bases, with 19 bases of the junction left unmatched. The CDR3 totals 18 residues. CDR3 nucleotide sequence: TGTGCCAGCAGCCCATACGTAGGGACAGGACCTCAAGGGAATGAGCAGTTCTTC. Translation gives CASSPYVGTGPQGNEQFF.

This chain joins TRBV19 and TRBJ1-2; D not resolved. Germline CDR1 reads LNHDA; CDR2 reads SQIVND (reference sequence). Trimming cost V 2 bases and J 5 bases, with 3 bases left between them. The CDR3 totals 11 residues. The CDR3 sequence is CASSIQYGYTF. In DNA form, the CDR3 reads TGTGCCAGTAGTATACAGTATGGCTACACCTTC. The whole variable domain, remainder taken from reference TRBV19 and TRBJ1-2, is DGGITQSPKYLFRKEGQNVTLSCEQNLNHDAMYWYRQDPGQGLRLIYYSQIVNDFQKGDIAEGYSVSREKKESFPLTVTSAQKNPTAFYLCASSIQYGYTFGSGTRLTVV.

The chain couples TRBV5-5 to TRBJ1-3, with TRBD1 as a possible D gene (5 bases). The CDR3 is 16 amino acids. The germline V gene encodes CDR1 SGHKS and CDR2 YYEKEE (reference sequence). V was pared by 4 bases and J by 0 bases, with 14 bases between. The CDR3 reads CASSLVGGNSGNTIYF. Here the CDR3 DNA reads TGTGCCAGCAGCCTGGTCGGGGGTAACTCTGGAAACACCATATATTTT.

V and J are TRBV7-9 and TRBJ1-3; 7 nucleotides line up with TRBD1. The CDR3 sequence is 15 residues long. The V segment lost 1 base and the J segment 2 bases; nucleotides outside the gene matches: 2. Germline V gene data show CDR1 as SEHNR and CDR2 as FQNEAQ (reference sequence). The CDR3 reads CASSLVRGPGNTIYF. CDR3 DNA: TGTGCCAGCAGCTTAGTTAGGGGGCCTGGAAACACCATATATTTT.